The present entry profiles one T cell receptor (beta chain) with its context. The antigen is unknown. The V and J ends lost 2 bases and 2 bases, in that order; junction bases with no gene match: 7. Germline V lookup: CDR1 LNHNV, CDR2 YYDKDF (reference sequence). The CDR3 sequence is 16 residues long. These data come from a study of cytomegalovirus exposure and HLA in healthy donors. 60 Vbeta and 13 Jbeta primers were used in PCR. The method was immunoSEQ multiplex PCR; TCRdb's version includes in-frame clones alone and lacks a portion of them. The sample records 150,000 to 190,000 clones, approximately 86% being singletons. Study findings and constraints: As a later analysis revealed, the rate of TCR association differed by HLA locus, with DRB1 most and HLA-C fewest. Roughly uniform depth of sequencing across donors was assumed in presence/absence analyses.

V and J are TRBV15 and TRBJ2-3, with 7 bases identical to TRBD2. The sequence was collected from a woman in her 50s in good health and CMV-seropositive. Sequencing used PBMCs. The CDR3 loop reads CATSRRSGVDTDTQYF. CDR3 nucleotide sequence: TGTGCCACCAGCAGAAGGAGCGGGGTGGACACAGATACGCAGTATTTT.